This T cell receptor (beta chain) was captured in a study of cytomegalovirus exposure and HLA in healthy donors. Regarding the study as a whole: A classifier reportedly called cytomegalovirus status with high sensitivity and specificity. It was 164 TCR beta chains that were listed as cytomegalovirus-associated. Specificity for CMV antigens was confirmed in vitro for a few of the CMV-associated chains.

The count of this clone is one. The antigen remains undetermined. The V end lost 3 bases, the J end lost 1 base, and 6 bases lay between the germline ends. Germline V lookup: CDR1 SGHTA, CDR2 FQGNSA. The CDR3 has 13 amino acids. The data were produced by immunoSEQ multiplex PCR, yet TCRdb's version contains in-frame clones alone and is incomplete. The data show 200,000 to 250,000 clones, around 78% seen once. V is TRBV7-2 and J is TRBJ2-5; the D is unclear. This TCR came from a woman in her late teens or twenties in good health and CMV-seronegative. Sequencing was performed on PBMCs. The CDR3 protein is CASSFSIQETQYF. DNA of the CDR3: TGTGCCAGCAGCTTTTCGATCCAAGAGACCCAGTACTTC.